The entry below gives a single T cell receptor beta chain sequence along with its context. As to treatment: preoperative locoregional IRX-2 cytokine immunotherapy. Patients received preoperative, locoregional IRX-2 cytokine immunotherapy in a phase Ib study. These data come from a study of preoperative IRX-2 immunotherapy in early breast cancer. Data came from immunoSEQ multiplex PCR; TCRdb stores just in-frame clones and leaves some out. This sample carries roughly 23,000 clones, roughly nine tenths of them seen once, and the ten largest clones take roughly 9%. The V end lost 3 bases, the J end lost 6 bases, and 19 bases lay between the germline ends. This CDR3 spans 15 amino acids. CDR1 SGHRS and CDR2 YFSETQ come from the germline V gene.

The TCR comes from a human donor with breast cancer. This sequence joins TRBV5-1 and TRBJ2-7; tentative D call: TRBD2 (6 bases). Sequenced material: tumor tissue, taken after IRX-2 immunotherapy. CDR3 protein: CASSSSGLGAVEQYF. The DNA of the CDR3 is TGCGCCAGCAGCTCCTCGGGACTCGGGGCCGTCGAGCAGTACTTC.